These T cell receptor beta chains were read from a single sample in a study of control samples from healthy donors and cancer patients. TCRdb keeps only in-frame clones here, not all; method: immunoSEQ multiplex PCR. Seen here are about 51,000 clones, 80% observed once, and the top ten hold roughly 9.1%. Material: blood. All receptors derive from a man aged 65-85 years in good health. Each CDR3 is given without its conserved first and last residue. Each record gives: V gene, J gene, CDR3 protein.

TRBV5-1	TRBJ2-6	ASSLAVSSGANVLT
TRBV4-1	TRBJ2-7	ASSQGQAWEQY
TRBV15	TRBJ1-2	ATSITGTGEGYT
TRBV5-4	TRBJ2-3	ASSKYSTDTQY
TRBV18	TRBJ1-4	ASSPNGAATNEKLF
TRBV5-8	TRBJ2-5	ASRRDTETQY
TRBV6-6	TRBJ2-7	ASREGQGAYEQY
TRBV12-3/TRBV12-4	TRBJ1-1	ASRPTVNTEAF
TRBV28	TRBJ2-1	ASRGGSGNEQF
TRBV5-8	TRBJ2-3	ASSLLGGNTDTQY
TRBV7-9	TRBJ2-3	ASSLDSYTQY